What follows are 26 T cell receptor beta chains derived from one specimen sequenced in a study of blood T cell repertoires in COVID-19. Profiled with immunoSEQ multiplex PCR; TCRdb holds only in-frame clones, not every one. The sample lists about 250,000 clones, roughly 89% occurring once. Material: peripheral blood. Receptors originate from a middle-aged woman who had recovered from COVID-19.

The CDR3 loop reads CASGFSVGEKRFQETQYF. The CDR3 DNA reads as TGTGCTAGTGGTTTCTCAGTCGGAGAGAAGCGCTTCCAAGAGACCCAGTACTTC. V usage is TRBV12-5 and J usage is TRBJ2-5, with no clear D. Between the trimmed V and J ends, which lost 3 bases and 1 base, there was a span of 21 bases. This CDR3 contains 18 residues. Germline loops: CDR1 LGHNT, CDR2 FRNRAP.

This chain joins TRBV11-3 and TRBJ2-2; no definite D call. This CDR3 has 13 residues. Germline V gene lookup returns CDR1 SGHNT and CDR2 YENEEA. Trimming removed 0 bases at V and 6 bases at J, with 5 bases between. CDR3: CASSLEGAGELFF. The CDR3 region has the DNA TGTGCCAGCAGCTTAGAGGGCGCCGGGGAGCTGTTTTTT.

The gene calls are TRBV24-1 and TRBJ2-1, with 10 bases that match TRBD2. Germline V gene sequence: CDR1 KGHDR, CDR2 SFDVKD. This CDR3 is built from 14 residues. Trimming removed 4 bases from V and 12 bases from J; junction bases left unmatched: 8. CDR3 residues: CATSDQIAGGLQFF. DNA for the CDR3: TGTGCCACCAGTGACCAAATAGCGGGAGGACTGCAGTTCTTC.

The chain joins TRBV2 to TRBJ2-1, with D possibly being TRBD2 (5 bases). Germline V gives CDR1 SNHLY, CDR2 FYNNEI. CDR3 size: 13 residues. Trimming shortened V by 2 bases and J by 10 bases, and 12 bases separated the two germline ends. CDR3 sequence: CASSEFKGGEQFF. DNA for the CDR3: TGTGCCAGCAGTGAATTCAAGGGCGGGGAGCAGTTCTTC.

This chain connects TRBV3-1 (or the pseudogene TRBV3-2) to TRBJ2-1; TRBD2 matches at 11 bases. Germline V gives CDR1 LGHDT, CDR2 YNNKEL (reference sequence). J was trimmed by 6 bases and V by 4 bases; bases with no gene match: 5. This CDR3 comprises 15 residues. The CDR3 nucleotides are TGTGCCAGCAGCCCGACTAGCGGGAACCCCAATGAGCAGTTCTTC. Amino acid sequence: CASSPTSGNPNEQFF.

The chain has TRBV9 and TRBJ2-5; tentatively, D is TRBD1 (6 bases). The CDR3 sequence is 13 residues long. Germline V CDR1 and CDR2: SGDLS, YYNGEE. The ends were cut back, 3 bases at V and 2 bases at J, with 8 bases in the middle. In nucleotides, the CDR3 is TGTGCCAGCAGCGCAACAGGGCAAGAGACCCAGTACTTC. Protein product: CASSATGQETQYF.

This chain connects TRBV2 to TRBJ2-1; 8 bases agree with TRBD2. Germline loops: CDR1 SNHLY, CDR2 FYNNEI. V dropped 4 bases and J dropped 8; count of bases not matched to a gene: 7. The CDR3 loop spans 14 amino acids. DNA for the CDR3: TGTGCCAGCAGTGGGCGGGGGGCGTGGGATGAGCAGTTCTTC. Translated, it gives CASSGRGAWDEQFF.

This chain connects TRBV2 to TRBJ2-3, with 8 nucleotides matching TRBD2. The CDR3 has 15 residues. CDR1 is SNHLY, CDR2 FYNNEI, per germline. V was clipped by 6 bases and J by 0 bases; unmatched bases: 5. The CDR3 region has the DNA TGTGCCAGCAGACGCAGGACTAGCAGCACAGATACGCAGTATTTT. As protein: CASRRRTSSTDTQYF.

This clone was found once. The chain carries TRBV5-8 and TRBJ2-3; D not resolved. The V gene lost 2 bases and the J gene lost 1 base, with 8 bases spanning the gap. The CDR3 contains 14 residues. Germline CDR1 SGHTS, CDR2 YDEGEE. The CDR3: CASSFNGGTDTQYF. CDR3 in DNA: TGTGCCAGCAGCTTCAACGGTGGCACAGATACGCAGTATTTT.

The rearrangement joins TRBV6-5 to TRBJ2-7, with a weak D call TRBD1 (6 bases). CDR1 and CDR2 (germline): MNHEY, SVGAGI. The CDR3 length is 15 residues. V lost 7 bases, J lost 2 bases, and 18 bases lay in between. The CDR3 DNA sequence: TGTGCCAGCATTTCACAGGGCCTCGGGGCCTACGAGCAGTACTTC. This translates into CASISQGLGAYEQYF.

The chain combines TRBV28 with TRBJ2-7; 9 nucleotides line up with TRBD1. J gave up 4 bases and V 5 bases, and 9 bases lay outside the gene matches. Germline V gene data show CDR1 as MDHEN and CDR2 as SYDVKM. The CDR3 loop spans 15 amino acids. CDR3 coding DNA: TGTGCCAGCAGTACCCCGGGACAGGGACTTTACGAGCAGTACTTC. Protein sequence: CASSTPGQGLYEQYF. The full variable domain, completed using reference TRBV28 and TRBJ2-7, is DVKVTQSSRYLVKRTGEKVFLECVQDMDHENMFWYRQDPGLGLRLIYFSYDVKMKEKGDIPEGYSVSREKKERFSLILESASTNQTSMYLCASSTPGQGLYEQYFGPGTRLTVT.

This clone was detected only once. This chain joins TRBV7-2 and TRBJ2-1; 7 bases align to TRBD1. CDR3 length: 17 residues. The J segment lost 4 bases and the V segment lost 5 bases, leaving 14 bases of the junction unmatched. Per the germline V gene, CDR1 is SGHTA and CDR2 is FQGNSA. Here the CDR3 reads CASSRRDSLYLYNEQFF. The DNA of the CDR3 is TGTGCCAGCAGCCGCCGGGACAGCTTATACCTTTACAATGAGCAGTTCTTC. The whole variable domain, remainder taken from reference TRBV7-2 and TRBJ2-1, is GAGVSQSPSNKVTEKGKDVELRCDPISGHTALYWYRQSLGQGLEFLIYFQGNSAPDKSGLPSDRFSAERTGGSVSTLTIQRTQQEDSAVYLCASSRRDSLYLYNEQFFGPGTRLTVL.

The J gene is TRBJ2-3, the V gene TRBV2; 10 bases line up with TRBD1. From germline, CDR1 is SNHLY and CDR2 FYNNEI. The CDR3 loop spans 15 amino acids. V shed 11 bases and J 5 bases; nucleotides not matched to a gene: 13. The CDR3 DNA sequence: TGTGCCTCCCAGGGGGGACAGGGGAATGTAGATACGCAGTATTTT. It is translated as CASQGGQGNVDTQYF.

The V call is TRBV13, the J call TRBJ2-1, with 7 nucleotides matching TRBD2. The CDR3 has 17 amino acids. Germline assignment: CDR1 PRHDT and CDR2 FYEKMQ (reference sequence). Trimming at V came to 4 bases and at J to 2 bases, leaving 11 bases not matched to a gene. CDR3 amino acids: CASSSLSSGATYNEQFF. In nucleotides, the CDR3 is TGTGCCAGCAGCTCCCTGTCTAGCGGCGCGACCTACAATGAGCAGTTCTTC.

The V gene is TRBV20-1, the J gene TRBJ2-1, with TRBD2 matching 14 bases. Germline CDR1 reads DFQATT; CDR2 reads SNEGSKA (reference sequence). V gave up 3 bases and J gave up 6 bases; unmatched junction bases: 13. The CDR3 extends over 18 amino acids. This chain's CDR3 is CSASETSGRAESSNEQFF. The CDR3 bases are TGCAGTGCTAGTGAGACTAGCGGGAGGGCCGAGTCATCCAATGAGCAGTTCTTC.

The chain employs TRBV14 and TRBJ1-2; D is undetermined. Germline V gives CDR1 SGHDN, CDR2 FVKESK. The CDR3 is 13 amino acids. Trimming stripped 0 bases from V and 4 bases from J, with 6 bases between. In nucleotides, the CDR3 is TGTGCCAGCAGCCAAGATCTCAGCTATGGCTACACCTTC. Protein product: CASSQDLSYGYTF.

The chain joins TRBV19 to TRBJ1-1, with D perhaps TRBD1 (6 bases). V lost 4 bases to trimming and J lost 4 bases, with 10 bases between them. The CDR3 sequence is 13 residues long. Germline assignment: CDR1 LNHDA and CDR2 SQIVND (reference sequence). CDR3 region: CASSRTVSTEAFF. CDR3 DNA sequence: TGTGCCAGTAGTAGGACAGTAAGCACTGAAGCTTTCTTT.

The chain recombines TRBV6-1 with TRBJ2-3, with unresolved D. Between the trimmed V and J ends, which lost 3 bases and 0 bases, there was a span of 10 bases. The germline V gene has CDR1 MNHNS and CDR2 SASEGT. The CDR3 is 15 amino acids. CDR3 amino acids: CASSDPPYSTDTQYF. The CDR3 nucleotides are TGTGCCAGCAGTGATCCCCCCTATAGCACAGATACGCAGTATTTT.

This clone was observed once. CDR3 amino acids: CASSVVGRAYEQYF. The CDR3 DNA follows: TGTGCCAGCAGCGTAGTAGGGAGAGCCTACGAGCAGTACTTC. The V call is TRBV9, the J call TRBJ2-7, with D perhaps TRBD2 (5 bases). Trimming left V 0 bases short and J 2 bases short, with 9 bases between. This CDR3 spans 14 amino acids. Germline-derived CDR1 and CDR2 are SGDLS and YYNGEE. The complete variable domain, with remaining parts taken from reference TRBV9 and TRBJ2-7, reads DSGVTQTPKHLITATGQRVTLRCSPRSGDLSVYWYQQSLDQGLQFLIQYYNGEERAKGNILERFSAQQFPDLHSELNLSSLELGDSALYFCASSVVGRAYEQYFGPGTRLTVT.

The V and J genes are TRBV29-1 and TRBJ1-2, with D perhaps matching TRBD1 (5 bases). The germline gives CDR1 SQVTM, CDR2 ANQGSEA. The CDR3 length is 13 residues. Trimming took 6 bases from V and 4 from J, leaving 15 bases between them. The CDR3 region has the DNA TGCAGCGTGGATGGGGCAGGGTCCTATGGCTACACCTTC. Translating it yields CSVDGAGSYGYTF.

This chain links TRBV19 with TRBJ2-1; 11 nucleotides align to TRBD2. CDR3 length: 17 amino acids. Trimming cost V 8 bases and J 7 bases; bases outside gene matches: 16. Germline CDR1 reads LNHDA; CDR2 reads SQIVND (reference sequence). The CDR3 protein is CASGRGGELAGDNEQFF. The CDR3 region has the DNA TGTGCCAGTGGGCGGGGGGGAGAACTAGCGGGAGATAATGAGCAGTTCTTC.

The chain joins TRBV4-1 to TRBJ1-2; TRBD1 is a possible D gene (6 bases). The CDR3 length is 16 residues. Germline V gives CDR1 MGHRA, CDR2 YSYEKL. V was cut by 4 bases and J by 2 bases, with 17 bases left in between. The CDR3 nucleotides read TGCGCCAGCAGCCCCCAACAAGCAGGGACAAACTATGGCTACACCTTC. Translating gives CASSPQQAGTNYGYTF.

This sequence joins TRBV10-3 and TRBJ2-7, with 12 nucleotides matching TRBD2. The V and J ends lost 11 bases and 6 bases, in that order; junction bases with no gene match: 8. This CDR3 is built from 13 residues. In germline, CDR1 is ENHRY, CDR2 SYGVKD. This chain's CDR3 is CASTLAGGSEQYF. CDR3 coding DNA: TGTGCCTCGACACTAGCGGGAGGCTCCGAGCAGTACTTC.

This clone appeared once. The V gene is TRBV24-1, the J gene TRBJ2-2, with unresolved D. Germline CDR1 is KGHDR and CDR2 is SFDVKD. The CDR3 is made up of 15 amino acids. V lost 0 bases to trimming and J lost 1 base, with 5 bases between them. The CDR3 nucleotides read TGTGCCACCAGTGATTTGGGAGAGAACACCGGGGAGCTGTTTTTT. Protein: CATSDLGENTGELFF.

This rearrangement joins TRBV30 to TRBJ2-3; 10 bases are a match to TRBD2. Germline V gene sequence: CDR1 GTSNPN, CDR2 SVGIG (reference sequence). V shed 3 bases and J 2 bases; nucleotides not matched to a gene: 2. The CDR3 contains 14 residues. The CDR3 DNA reads as TGTGCCTGGAGCGGGACTAGCGACACAGATACGCAGTATTTT. This translates into CAWSGTSDTDTQYF.

The chain employs TRBV11-3 and TRBJ1-1; TRBD1 aligns across 7 bases. This CDR3 has 15 amino acids. V lost 5 bases and J lost 1; bases outside the gene matches: 7. The germline V gene has CDR1 SGHNT and CDR2 YENEEA. The CDR3 sequence: CASSRGTVTNTEAFF. CDR3 DNA sequence: TGTGCCAGCAGCCGCGGGACAGTCACGAACACTGAAGCTTTCTTT. The variable domain in full, with the rest retrieved from reference TRBV11-3 and TRBJ1-1, is EAGVVQSPRYKIIEKKQPVAFWCNPISGHNTLYWYLQNLGQGPELLIRYENEEAVDDSQLPKDRFSAERLKGVDSTLKIQPAELGDSAVYLCASSRGTVTNTEAFFGQGTRLTVV.